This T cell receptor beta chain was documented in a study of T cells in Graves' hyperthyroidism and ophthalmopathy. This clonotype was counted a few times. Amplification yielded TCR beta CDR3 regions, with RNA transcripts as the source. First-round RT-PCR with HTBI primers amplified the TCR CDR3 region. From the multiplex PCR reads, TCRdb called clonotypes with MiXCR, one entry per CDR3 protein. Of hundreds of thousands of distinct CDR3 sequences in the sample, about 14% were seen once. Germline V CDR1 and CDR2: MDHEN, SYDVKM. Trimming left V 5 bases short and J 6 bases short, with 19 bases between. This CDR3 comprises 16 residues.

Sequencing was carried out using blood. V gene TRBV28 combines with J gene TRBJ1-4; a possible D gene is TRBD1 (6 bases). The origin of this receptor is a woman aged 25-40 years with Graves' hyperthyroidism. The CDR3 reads CASSLTRTGTYEKLFF. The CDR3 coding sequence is TGTGCCAGCAGTCTAACCCGCACAGGGACTTATGAAAAACTGTTTTTT.